Sequencing of this TCR beta chain was carried out in a study of CD8 T cells in acute hepatitis C reinfection (dated by TCRdb to the early 2020s). At the level of the whole study: Both during acute infection and after viral clearance, the study profiled the TCRbeta repertoire of CD8+ T cells that were specific for the HCV NS3-1073 epitope. Paired acute and follow-up samples were contributed by four of the spontaneous resolvers. The paper as a whole reports these results and caveats: TRBV04 and TRBV06 gene families were preferentially used in all groups, and this usage was not explained by overrepresentation in the naive pool. Follow-up repertoires were not available for chronically infected subjects, because NS3-1073 specific cells were too rare to be sorted. Few CDR3 sequences were shared with other epitopes, and differences in sequencing approaches may have limited exact matching. Some 13 public clonotypes were found regardless of outcome; one public clonotype used V04-02/J02-02. The NS3-1073 specific repertoires were highly diverse, and diversity did not differ significantly among acute resolver, follow-up resolver and acute chronic samples. Because bulk sequencing covered only the TCRbeta chain, the alphabeta pairing of the public clonotypes could not be determined.

As to this clone: The antigen this receptor binds is unknown. Qualities for individual bases were not recorded, and no much larger clone is one base off.

CDR1 and CDR2 are read off the germline V gene as MDHEN and SYDVKM. Inclusive of the bounding cysteine and phenylalanine, the CDR3 is 11 residues long. CDR3 DNA only is kept here, 33 bases in frame from base 1. V was cut back by 5 bases and J by 12 bases, leaving a gap of 13 bases between them. The time point label here, explained by the study, means: naive CD8 control sorted from an acute-time-point sample. Enrolled in the Montreal Hepatitis C Cohort (HEPCO) in Canada, the donors were people who inject drugs, and these donors were followed every 3 months. Acute primary HCV infection was defined as a positive HCV RNA or antibody test after a negative test within the previous 24 weeks. Antibodies against CD3, CD8 and CD45RO were used for surface staining, and dead cells were excluded with an aqua fixable dye. 8 spontaneous resolvers, defined by HCV RNA clearance within 24 weeks, were included in the cohort. Once thawed from cryostorage, peripheral blood mononuclear cells underwent negative selection via the MACS CD8+ T cell Isolation Kit to obtain CD8+ T cells. A BD FACSAria II cell sorter was used for cell sorting.

Genomic DNA was extracted from FACS-sorted cells, and TCRbeta chains were sequenced through the commercial immunoSEQ service. The authors' analysis ran thus. Repertoire data were analyzed with ImmunoSEQ Analyzer software v3.0 and R v3.5.1. Only productive rearrangements were analyzed, as sequences containing stop codons or out-of-frame rearrangements were removed. The sequencing provider supplied the Simpson diversity, Shannon entropy, CDR3 length and nucleotide addition metrics. Clonotypes were grouped by frequency into dominant, sub-dominant, low or lowest abundance categories, and clonotypes below 0.1% were left out of most analyses. A CDR3 amino acid clonotype was designated public if detected in at least two subjects at a cumulative frequency of at least 0.5%. TCRdb limited this immuneACCESS table to in-frame rearrangements with V and J called. A share of clones is missing; checked studies link under half to unresolved V genes, and the rest is unexplained. That table is the source of V, J and clone size, and D and trimming were worked out from the DNA. Across this sample there are 30,000 to 45,000 clones, with 70% to 90% seen only once. Roughly 9.7% of the sample belongs to the ten largest clones.

The TCR comes from a woman younger than 30 who spontaneously cleared hepatitis C infection. The chain is encoded by TRBV28 joined to TRBJ1-1; there is no confident call for the D gene. The specimen was naive CD8+ T cells from PBMCs. Sample cell subset or site, as interpreted from the label and publication: sorted total naive CD45RO-negative CD8+ T cells. The CDR3 reads CASSRTVGSFF. Read as DNA, the sequence is TGTGCCAGCAGTCGGACGGTGGGATCTTTCTTT.